The source of this T cell receptor (beta chain) is a study of metastatic and nonmetastatic thyroid tumors. Study summary: For malignant and benign thyroid patients, tumor or nodule tissue and blood were the sources whose repertoires were compared.

This clone is medium-sized in the sample. Its target is unknown. Patients had received no treatment of any kind before thyroid surgery. The CDR3 has 14 amino acids. CDR1 is DFQATT, CDR2 SNEGSKA, per germline (reference sequence). Trimming removed 3 bases at V and 0 bases at J, with 9 bases between. Findings and caveats of the study: According to reports, the diversity of TCR beta was significantly higher in malignant thyroid tumors than in benign nodules, and this held in both blood and tumor samples.

Original processing notes: A classifier for distant metastasis in papillary thyroid cancer was constructed using CDR3 differences observed across clinicopathological groups. TCRdb re-clonotyped the PCR reads through MiXCR. The V and J calls were determined by TCRdb, not by the authors. Here the sample spans over 15,000 clones, around 33% being singletons. This chain joins TRBV20-1 and TRBJ1-5; D gene unclear. The sequence came from a male donor with papillary thyroid cancer or a benign thyroid nodule (not recorded which). Some clones in this sample may be carry-over from other donors' samples. Sequenced material: tumor tissue. CDR3 sequence reads: CSASVGYSNQPQHF. The CDR3 region has the DNA TGCAGTGCTAGTGTGGGTTATAGCAATCAGCCCCAGCATTTT.